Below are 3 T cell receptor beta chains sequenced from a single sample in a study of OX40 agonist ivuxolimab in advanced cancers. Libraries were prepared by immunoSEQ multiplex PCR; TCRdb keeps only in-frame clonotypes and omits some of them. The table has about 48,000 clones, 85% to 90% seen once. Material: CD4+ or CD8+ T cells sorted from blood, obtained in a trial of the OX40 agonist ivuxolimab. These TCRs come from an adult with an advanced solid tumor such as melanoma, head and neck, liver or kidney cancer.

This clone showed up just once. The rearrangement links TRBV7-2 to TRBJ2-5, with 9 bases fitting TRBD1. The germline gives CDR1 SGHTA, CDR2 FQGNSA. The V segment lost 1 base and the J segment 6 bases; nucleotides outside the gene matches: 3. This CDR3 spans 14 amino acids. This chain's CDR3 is CASSLGTGDKTQYF. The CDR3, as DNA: TGTGCCAGCAGCTTAGGGACAGGGGACAAGACCCAGTACTTC. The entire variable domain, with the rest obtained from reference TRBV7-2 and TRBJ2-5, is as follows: GAGVSQSPSNKVTEKGKDVELRCDPISGHTALYWYRQSLGQGLEFLIYFQGNSAPDKSGLPSDRFSAERTGGSVSTLTIQRTQQEDSAVYLCASSLGTGDKTQYFGPGTRLLVL.

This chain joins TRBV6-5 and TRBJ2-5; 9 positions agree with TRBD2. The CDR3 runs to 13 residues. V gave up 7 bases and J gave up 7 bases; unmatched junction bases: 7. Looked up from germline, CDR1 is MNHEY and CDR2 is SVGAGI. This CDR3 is CASTLAGWGTQYF. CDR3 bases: TGTGCCAGCACCCTAGCGGGATGGGGGACCCAGTACTTC.

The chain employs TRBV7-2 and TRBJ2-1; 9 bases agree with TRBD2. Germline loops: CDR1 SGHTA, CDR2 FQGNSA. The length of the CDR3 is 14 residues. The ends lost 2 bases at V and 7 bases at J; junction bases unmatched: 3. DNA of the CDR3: TGTGCCAGCAGCTTAAGCGGACTAGCGAATGAGCAGTTCTTC. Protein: CASSLSGLANEQFF.